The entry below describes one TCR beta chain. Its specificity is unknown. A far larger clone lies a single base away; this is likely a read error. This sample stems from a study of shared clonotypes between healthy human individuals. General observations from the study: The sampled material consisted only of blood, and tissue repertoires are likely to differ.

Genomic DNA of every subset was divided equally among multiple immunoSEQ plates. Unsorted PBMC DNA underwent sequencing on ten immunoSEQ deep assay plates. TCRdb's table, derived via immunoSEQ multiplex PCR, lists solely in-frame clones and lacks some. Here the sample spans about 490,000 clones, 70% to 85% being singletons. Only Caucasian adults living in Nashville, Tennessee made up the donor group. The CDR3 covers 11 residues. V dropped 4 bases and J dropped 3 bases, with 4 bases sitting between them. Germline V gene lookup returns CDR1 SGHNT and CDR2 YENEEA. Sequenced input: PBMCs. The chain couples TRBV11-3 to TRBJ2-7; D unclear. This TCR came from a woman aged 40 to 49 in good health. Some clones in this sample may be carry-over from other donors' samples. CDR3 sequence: CASSSGYEQYF. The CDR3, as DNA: TGTGCCAGCAGCTCGGGCTACGAGCAGTACTTC.